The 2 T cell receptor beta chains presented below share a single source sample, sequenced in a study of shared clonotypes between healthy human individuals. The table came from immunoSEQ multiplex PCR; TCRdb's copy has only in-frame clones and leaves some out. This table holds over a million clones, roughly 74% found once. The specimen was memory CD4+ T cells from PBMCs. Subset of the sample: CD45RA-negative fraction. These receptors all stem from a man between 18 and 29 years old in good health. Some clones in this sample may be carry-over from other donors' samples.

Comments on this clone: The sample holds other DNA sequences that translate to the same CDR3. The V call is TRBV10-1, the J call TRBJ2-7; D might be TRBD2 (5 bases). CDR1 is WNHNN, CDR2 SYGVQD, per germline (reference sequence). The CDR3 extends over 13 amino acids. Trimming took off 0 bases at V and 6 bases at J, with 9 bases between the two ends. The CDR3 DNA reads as TGCGCCAGCAGTGAGTCTCTAGGGAGCGAGCAGTACTTC. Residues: CASSESLGSEQYF.

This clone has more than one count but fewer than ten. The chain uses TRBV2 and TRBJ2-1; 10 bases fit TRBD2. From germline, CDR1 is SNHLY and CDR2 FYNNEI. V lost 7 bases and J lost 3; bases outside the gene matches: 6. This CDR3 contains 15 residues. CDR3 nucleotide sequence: TGTGCCAGCACTCGCACTAGCGGGAACTACAATGAGCAGTTCTTC. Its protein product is CASTRTSGNYNEQFF.